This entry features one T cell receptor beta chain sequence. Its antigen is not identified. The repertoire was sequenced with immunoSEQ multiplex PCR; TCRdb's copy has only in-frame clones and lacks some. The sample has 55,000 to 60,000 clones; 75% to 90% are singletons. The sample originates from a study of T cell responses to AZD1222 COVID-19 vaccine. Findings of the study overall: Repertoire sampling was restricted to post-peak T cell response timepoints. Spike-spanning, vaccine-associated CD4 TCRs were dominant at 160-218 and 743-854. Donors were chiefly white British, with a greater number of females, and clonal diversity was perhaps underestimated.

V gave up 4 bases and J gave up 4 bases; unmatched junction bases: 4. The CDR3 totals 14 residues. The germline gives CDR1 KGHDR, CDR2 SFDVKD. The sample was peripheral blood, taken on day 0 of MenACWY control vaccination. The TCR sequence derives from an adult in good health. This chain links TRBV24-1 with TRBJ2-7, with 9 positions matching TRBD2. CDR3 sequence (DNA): TGTGCCACCAGTGAGGCGGGAGGGGGTTACGAGCAGTACTTC. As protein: CATSEAGGGYEQYF.